This T cell receptor beta chain was retrieved from a study of CD8+ T cells in alopecia areata. About this clone: Its antigen remains unknown.

RNA, once extracted, was reverse transcribed into cDNA for use as the sequencing template. The assay was immunoSEQ multiplex PCR, and TCRdb's table has in-frame clones only and misses some. The sample includes roughly 59,000 clones, under 55% of them seen just once. Per the germline V gene, CDR1 is SQVTM and CDR2 is ANQGSEA. This CDR3 spans 14 amino acids. Germline trimming cut 3 bases from V and 6 bases from J; bases unmatched to any gene: 5. Alopecia areata patients provided lesional scalp punch biopsies and peripheral blood, both collected for the study. Study-wide results and caveats: TCRs were shared less clearly across patients than in mice, possibly for HLA-related reasons. Scalp sample data also include resident alphabeta T cells from normal skin.

The source of this sequence is a human donor with alopecia areata. The source was CD8+ T cells sorted from blood, collected at week 0. The genes are TRBV29-1 and TRBJ2-1; 10 bases line up with TRBD2. DNA for the CDR3: TGCAGCGTTGATGCTAGCGGGGGTCTCAATGAGCAGTTCTTC. Residues: CSVDASGGLNEQFF.